This paragraph reports one T cell receptor (beta chain). The sample originates from a study of T cell changes during pregnancy in multiple sclerosis. V was cut by 5 bases and J by 0 bases, with 12 bases left in between. The CDR3 is 15 residues long. Germline V CDR1 and CDR2: SEHNR, FQNEAQ (reference sequence). Some clones are missing from TCRdb's copy, which holds only in-frame ones; the method was immunoSEQ multiplex PCR. The sample holds tens of thousands of clones, roughly nine tenths seen once. The origin of this receptor is a female donor with multiple sclerosis, enrolled in a pregnancy study. The J gene is TRBJ2-3, the V gene TRBV7-9, with TRBD1 as a possible D gene (5 bases). Sequences were derived from CD8+ T cells from peripheral blood mononuclear cells, sampled in the second trimester of pregnancy. CDR3 sequence reads: CASSPPGFSTDTQYF. The DNA for the CDR3 is TGTGCCAGCAGCCCCCCAGGGTTTAGCACAGATACGCAGTATTTT. The variable domain in full, completed from reference TRBV7-9 and TRBJ2-3, reads DTGVSQNPRHKITKRGQNVTFRCDPISEHNRLYWYRQTLGQGPEFLTYFQNEAQLEKSRLLSDRFSAERPKGSFSTLEIQRTEQGDSAMYLCASSPPGFSTDTQYFGPGTRLTVL.